This T cell receptor beta chain was recorded in a study of blood T cells in healthy people across ages. J gave up 4 bases and V 3 bases, and 6 bases lay outside the gene matches. The CDR3 has 15 residues. The germline gives CDR1 GTSNPN, CDR2 SVGIG (reference sequence). PCR was performed a second time for roughly 7 to 12 cycles using a sample-barcoded 5' primer and a J-beta primer mix. MiXCR was run by TCRdb on the 5' RACE reads, yielding one entry per CDR3 protein. The sample has 550,000 to 750,000 distinct CDR3 sequences, roughly 21% seen once. This clonotype was picked up a small number of times. Specimen: blood. V gene TRBV30 combines with J gene TRBJ2-1, with 10 bases identical to TRBD2. This clonotype was sampled from a man in his sixties or seventies in good health. The CDR3 coding sequence is TGTGCCTGGAGGAAAGAAGCGGGAGGGTACAATGAGCAGTTCTTC. Translating it yields CAWRKEAGGYNEQFF.